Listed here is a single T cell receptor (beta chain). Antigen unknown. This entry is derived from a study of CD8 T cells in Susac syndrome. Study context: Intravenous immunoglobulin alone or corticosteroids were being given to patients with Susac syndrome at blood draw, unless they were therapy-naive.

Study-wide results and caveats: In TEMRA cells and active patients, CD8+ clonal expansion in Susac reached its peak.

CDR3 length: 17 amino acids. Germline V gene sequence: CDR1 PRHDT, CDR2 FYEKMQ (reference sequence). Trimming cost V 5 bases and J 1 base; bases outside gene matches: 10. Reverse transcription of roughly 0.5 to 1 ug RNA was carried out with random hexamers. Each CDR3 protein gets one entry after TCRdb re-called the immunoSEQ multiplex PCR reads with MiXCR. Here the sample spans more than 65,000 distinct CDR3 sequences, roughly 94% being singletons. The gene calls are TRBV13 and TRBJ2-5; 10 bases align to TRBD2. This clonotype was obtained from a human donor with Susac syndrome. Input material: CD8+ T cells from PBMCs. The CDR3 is CASSPVGSGRIQETQYF. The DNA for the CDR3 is TGTGCCAGCAGCCCCGTAGGTAGCGGGAGGATCCAAGAGACCCAGTACTTC. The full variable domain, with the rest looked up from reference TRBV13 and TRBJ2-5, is AAGVIQSPRHLIKEKRETATLKCYPIPRHDTVYWYQQGPGQDPQFLISFYEKMQSDKGSIPDRFSAQQFSDYHSELNMSSLELGDSALYFCASSPVGSGRIQETQYFGPGTRLLVL.